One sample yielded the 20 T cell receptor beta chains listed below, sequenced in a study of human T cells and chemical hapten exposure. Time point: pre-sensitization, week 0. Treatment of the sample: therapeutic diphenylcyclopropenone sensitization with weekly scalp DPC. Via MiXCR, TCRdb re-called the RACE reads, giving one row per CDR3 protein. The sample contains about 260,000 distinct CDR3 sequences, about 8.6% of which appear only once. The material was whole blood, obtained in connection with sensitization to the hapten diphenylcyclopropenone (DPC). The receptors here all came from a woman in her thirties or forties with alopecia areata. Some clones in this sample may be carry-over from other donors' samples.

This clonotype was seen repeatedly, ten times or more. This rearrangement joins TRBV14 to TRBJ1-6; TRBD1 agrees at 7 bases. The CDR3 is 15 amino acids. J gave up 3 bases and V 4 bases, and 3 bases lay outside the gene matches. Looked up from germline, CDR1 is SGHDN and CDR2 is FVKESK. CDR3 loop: CASSPRDSYNSPLHF. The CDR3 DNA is TGTGCCAGCAGCCCCCGGGACAGCTATAATTCACCCCTCCACTTT.

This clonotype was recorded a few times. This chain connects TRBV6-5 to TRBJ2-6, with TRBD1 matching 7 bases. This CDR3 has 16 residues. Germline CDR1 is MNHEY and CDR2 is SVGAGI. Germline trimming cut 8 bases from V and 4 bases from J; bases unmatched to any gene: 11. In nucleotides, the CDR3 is TGTGCCAGCCTAGGACAGGCAAGGTCAGGGGCCAACGTCCTGACTTTC. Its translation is CASLGQARSGANVLTF.

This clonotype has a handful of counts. The CDR3 loop reads CASRGAGNLYEQYF. DNA of the CDR3: TGCGCCAGCAGAGGGGCGGGAAATTTGTACGAGCAGTACTTC. The gene calls are TRBV5-1 and TRBJ2-7; tentative D call: TRBD2 (6 bases). This CDR3 region has 14 residues. The germline V and J ends were trimmed by 5 bases and 4 bases, with 16 bases remaining between them. Germline loops: CDR1 SGHRS, CDR2 YFSETQ.

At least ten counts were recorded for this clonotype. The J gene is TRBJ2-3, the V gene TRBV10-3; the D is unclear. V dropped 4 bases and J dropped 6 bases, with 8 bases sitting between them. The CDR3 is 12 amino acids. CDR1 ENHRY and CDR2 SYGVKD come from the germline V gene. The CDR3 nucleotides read TGTGCCATCAGTGTGGTGGGGGATACGCAGTATTTT. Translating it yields CAISVVGDTQYF.

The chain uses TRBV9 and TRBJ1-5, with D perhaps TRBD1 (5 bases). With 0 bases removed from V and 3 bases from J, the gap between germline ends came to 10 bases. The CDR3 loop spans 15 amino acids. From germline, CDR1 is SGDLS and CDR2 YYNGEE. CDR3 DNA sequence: TGTGCCAGCAGCGTAGGGGGGTTGACCAATCAGCCCCAGCATTTT. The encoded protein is CASSVGGLTNQPQHF.

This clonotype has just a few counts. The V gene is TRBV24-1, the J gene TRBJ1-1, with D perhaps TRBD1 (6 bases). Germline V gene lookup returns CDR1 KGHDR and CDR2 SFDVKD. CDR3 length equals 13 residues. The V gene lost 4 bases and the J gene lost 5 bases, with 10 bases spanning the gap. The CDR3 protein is CATSDPGVTEAFF. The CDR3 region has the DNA TGTGCCACCAGTGACCCAGGGGTGACTGAAGCTTTCTTT.

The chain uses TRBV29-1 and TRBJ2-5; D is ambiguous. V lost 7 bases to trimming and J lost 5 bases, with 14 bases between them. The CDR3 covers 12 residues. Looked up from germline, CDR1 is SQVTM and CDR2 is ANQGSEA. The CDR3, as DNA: TGCAGCGCCAATGACCCGGCGGAGACCCAGTACTTC. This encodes CSANDPAETQYF. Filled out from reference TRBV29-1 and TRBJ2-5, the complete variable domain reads SAVISQKPSRDICQRGTSLTIQCQVDSQVTMMFWYRQQPGQSLTLIATANQGSEATYESGFVIDKFPISRPNLTFSTLTVSNMSPEDSSIYLCSANDPAETQYFGPGTRLLVL.

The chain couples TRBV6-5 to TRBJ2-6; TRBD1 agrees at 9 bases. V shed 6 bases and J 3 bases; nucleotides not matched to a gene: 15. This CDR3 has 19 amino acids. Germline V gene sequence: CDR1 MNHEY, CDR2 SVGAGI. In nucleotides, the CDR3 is TGTGCCAGCAGGACTGACAGGGGGACATGGGAATATGGGGCCAACGTCCTGACTTTC. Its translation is CASRTDRGTWEYGANVLTF.

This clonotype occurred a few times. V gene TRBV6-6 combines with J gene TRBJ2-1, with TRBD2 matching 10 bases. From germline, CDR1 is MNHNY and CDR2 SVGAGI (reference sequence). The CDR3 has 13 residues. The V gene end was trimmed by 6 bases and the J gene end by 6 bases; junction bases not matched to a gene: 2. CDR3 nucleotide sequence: TGTGCCAGCAGCCAGCGGGAGGGCAATGAGCAGTTCTTC. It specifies CASSQREGNEQFF.

As DNA, the CDR3 is TGTGCCAGCAGCGCCCGACTAGCGGGAGGGCGGTTGGAAGATACGCAGTATTTT. Protein: CASSARLAGGRLEDTQYF. The V and J genes are TRBV7-9 and TRBJ2-3, with TRBD2 matching over 14 bases. V was clipped by 5 bases and J by 5 bases; unmatched bases: 12. Germline V gene data show CDR1 as SEHNR and CDR2 as FQNEAQ (reference sequence). The CDR3 is 18 residues long. Looking up the rest from reference TRBV7-9 and TRBJ2-3 gives the full variable domain: DTGVSQNPRHKITKRGQNVTFRCDPISEHNRLYWYRQTLGQGPEFLTYFQNEAQLEKSRLLSDRFSAERPKGSFSTLEIQRTEQGDSAMYLCASSARLAGGRLEDTQYFGPGTRLTVL.

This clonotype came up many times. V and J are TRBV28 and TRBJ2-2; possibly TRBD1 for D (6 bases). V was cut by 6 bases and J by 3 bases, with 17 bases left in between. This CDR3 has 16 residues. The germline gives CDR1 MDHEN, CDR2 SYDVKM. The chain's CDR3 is CASSPGWGPHTGELFF. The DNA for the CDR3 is TGTGCCAGCAGCCCCGGCTGGGGGCCCCACACCGGGGAGCTGTTTTTT.

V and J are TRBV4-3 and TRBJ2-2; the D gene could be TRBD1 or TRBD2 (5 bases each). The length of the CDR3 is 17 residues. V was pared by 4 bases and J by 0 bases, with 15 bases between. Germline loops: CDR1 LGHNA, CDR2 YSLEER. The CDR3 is CASSPSGLAANTGELFF. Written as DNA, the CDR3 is TGCGCCAGCAGCCCCTCAGGGCTAGCAGCGAACACCGGGGAGCTGTTTTTT.

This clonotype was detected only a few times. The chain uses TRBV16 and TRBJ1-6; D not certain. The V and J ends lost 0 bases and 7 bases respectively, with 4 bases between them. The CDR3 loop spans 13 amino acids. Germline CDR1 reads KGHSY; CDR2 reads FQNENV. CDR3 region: CASSQSWNSPLHF. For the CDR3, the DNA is TGTGCCAGCAGCCAATCTTGGAATTCACCCCTCCACTTT.

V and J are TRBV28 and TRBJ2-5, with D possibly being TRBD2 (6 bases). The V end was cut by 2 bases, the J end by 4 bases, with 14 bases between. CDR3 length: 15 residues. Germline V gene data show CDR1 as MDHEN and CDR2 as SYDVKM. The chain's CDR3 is CASSLLAGRRETQYF. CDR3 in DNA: TGTGCCAGCAGTTTACTCGCGGGGCGGCGAGAGACCCAGTACTTC.

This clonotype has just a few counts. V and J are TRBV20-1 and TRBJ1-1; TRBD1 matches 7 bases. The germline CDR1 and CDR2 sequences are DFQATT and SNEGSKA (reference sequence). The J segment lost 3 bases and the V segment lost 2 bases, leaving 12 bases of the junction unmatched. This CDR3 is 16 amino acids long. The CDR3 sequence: CSARPDGRGGYTEAFF. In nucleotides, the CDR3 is TGCAGTGCTAGACCGGACGGTAGAGGGGGCTACACTGAAGCTTTCTTT.

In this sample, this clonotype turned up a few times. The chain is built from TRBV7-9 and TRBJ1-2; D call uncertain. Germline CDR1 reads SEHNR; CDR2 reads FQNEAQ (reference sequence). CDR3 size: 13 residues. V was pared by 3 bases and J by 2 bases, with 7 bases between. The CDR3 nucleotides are TGTGCCAGCAGCTTCGGAGGGAACTATGGCTACACCTTC. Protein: CASSFGGNYGYTF.

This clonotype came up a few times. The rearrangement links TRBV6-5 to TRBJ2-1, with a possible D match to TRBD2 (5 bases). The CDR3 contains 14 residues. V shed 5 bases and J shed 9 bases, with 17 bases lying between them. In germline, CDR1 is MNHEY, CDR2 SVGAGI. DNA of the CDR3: TGTGCCAGCAGTGTTACCTTCTTCGAGGGTGAGCAGTTCTTC. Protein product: CASSVTFFEGEQFF.

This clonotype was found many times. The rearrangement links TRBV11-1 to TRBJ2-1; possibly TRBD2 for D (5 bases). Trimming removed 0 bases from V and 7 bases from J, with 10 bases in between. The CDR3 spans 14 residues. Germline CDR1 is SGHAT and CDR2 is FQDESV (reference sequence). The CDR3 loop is CASSLAGAQNEQFF. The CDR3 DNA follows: TGTGCCAGCAGCTTAGCGGGAGCTCAGAATGAGCAGTTCTTC.

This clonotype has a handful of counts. The CDR3 region is CASSLSTPGGEQYF. DNA of the CDR3: TGCGCCAGCAGCTTGAGTACGCCGGGGGGCGAGCAGTACTTC. J is TRBJ2-7 and V is TRBV5-1, with 7 bases that match TRBD2. J lost 6 bases, V lost 1 base, and 7 bases had no gene match. Germline CDR1 reads SGHRS; CDR2 reads YFSETQ. This CDR3 has 14 residues.

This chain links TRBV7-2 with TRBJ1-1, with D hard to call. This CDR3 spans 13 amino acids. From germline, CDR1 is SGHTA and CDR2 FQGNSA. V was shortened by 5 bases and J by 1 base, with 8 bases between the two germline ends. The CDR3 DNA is TGTGCCAGCAGCCCACAGAAGAACACTGAAGCTTTCTTT. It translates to CASSPQKNTEAFF.